The clone carrying this T cell receptor beta chain occurred once. CDR3 length: 14 amino acids. Germline CDR1 and CDR2: SGHAT and FQDESV (reference sequence). V dropped 1 base and J dropped 2 bases, with 9 bases sitting between them. The data belong to a study of blood T cell repertoires in COVID-19. As originally analysed: Estimates of nucleated cell counts were drawn from the amplification of reference gene primers. TCRdb's table, derived via immunoSEQ multiplex PCR, lists solely in-frame clones and lacks some. V and J calls and clone size come straight from that table; D and trimming were deduced from the DNA. Seen here are under 450,000 clones, about 90% observed once, and the top ten hold approximately 3.1%.

The sequence was collected from a young woman who had recovered from COVID-19. The rearrangement joins TRBV11-1 to TRBJ2-7; TRBD2 might be the D (5 bases). Sequencing was done on a sample of PBMCs or T cells enriched from blood (not recorded which). This CDR3 reads CASSLDGKPYEQYF. The CDR3 DNA is TGTGCCAGCAGCTTAGACGGGAAGCCCTACGAGCAGTACTTC. Full variable domain (remainder filled in from reference TRBV11-1 and TRBJ2-7): EAEVAQSPRYKITEKSQAVAFWCDPISGHATLYWYRQILGQGPELLVQFQDESVVDDSQLPKDRFSAERLKGVDSTLKIQPAELGDSAMYLCASSLDGKPYEQYFGPGTRLTVT.